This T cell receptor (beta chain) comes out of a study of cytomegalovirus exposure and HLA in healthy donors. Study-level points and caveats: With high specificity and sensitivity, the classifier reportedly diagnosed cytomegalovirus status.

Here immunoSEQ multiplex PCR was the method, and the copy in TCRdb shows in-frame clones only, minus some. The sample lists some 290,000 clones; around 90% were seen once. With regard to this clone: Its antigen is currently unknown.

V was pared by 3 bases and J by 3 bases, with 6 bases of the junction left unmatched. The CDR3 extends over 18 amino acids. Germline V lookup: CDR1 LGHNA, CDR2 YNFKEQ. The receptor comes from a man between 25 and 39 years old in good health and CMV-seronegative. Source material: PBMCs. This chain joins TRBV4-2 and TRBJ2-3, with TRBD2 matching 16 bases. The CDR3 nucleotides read TGTGCCAGCAGCCACGGGACTAGCGGGGGGGGGTGGACAGATACGCAGTATTTT. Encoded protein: CASSHGTSGGGWTDTQYF.